Listed below are T cell receptor beta chains from one sample, sequenced in a study of blood T cell repertoires in COVID-19. Some clones are missing from TCRdb's copy, which holds only in-frame ones; the method was immunoSEQ multiplex PCR. The sample carries fewer than 350,000 clones, roughly 90% recorded once. Sequenced: peripheral blood. These receptors came from a man between 40 and 49 years old with acute or convalescent COVID-19. Each CDR3 is given with its conserved first and last residue. A D gene is named only where the DNA matches it firmly. Some rows have no size entry. The others give once, few or many, or a class for an expanded clone.

cdr3_nt: TGCAGTGCTATGTCAGGGTTCGAGCAGTACTTC
cdr3_aa: CSAMSGFEQYF
j_call: TRBJ2-7
d_call: -
clone_size: -
v_call: TRBV20-1

cdr3_nt: TGTGCTAGTGGTTTGGCCGGGGGGTATAGCAATCAGCCCCAGCATTTT
cdr3_aa: CASGLAGGYSNQPQHF
j_call: TRBJ1-5
d_call: -
clone_size: once
v_call: TRBV12-5

cdr3_nt: TGTGCCAGCAGCGTCGACAGGGCTCGCGAGCAGTACTTC
cdr3_aa: CASSVDRAREQYF
j_call: TRBJ2-7
d_call: TRBD1
clone_size: -
v_call: TRBV7-2

cdr3_nt: TGCGCCAGCAGGGCAGGACGGGGCACTGAAGCTTTCTTT
cdr3_aa: CASRAGRGTEAFF
j_call: TRBJ1-1
d_call: -
clone_size: -
v_call: TRBV10-1

cdr3_nt: TGTGCCAGTAGTGCAAGGACAGCCGACTACGAGCAGTACTTC
cdr3_aa: CASSARTADYEQYF
j_call: TRBJ2-7
d_call: -
clone_size: once
v_call: TRBV19

cdr3_nt: TGTGCCAGCCAAATACTAGCGGGGACGGTAGATACGCAGTATTTT
cdr3_aa: CASQILAGTVDTQYF
j_call: TRBJ2-3
d_call: TRBD2
clone_size: -
v_call: TRBV2

cdr3_nt: TGTGCCAGCAGCTTAGGACTGATCAATCAGCCCCAGCATTTT
cdr3_aa: CASSLGLINQPQHF
j_call: TRBJ1-5
d_call: -
clone_size: once
v_call: TRBV7-2

cdr3_nt: TGTGCCTGGAGTGTAGGGCTAGCGCCAGATACGCAGTATTTT
cdr3_aa: CAWSVGLAPDTQYF
j_call: TRBJ2-3
d_call: -
clone_size: few
v_call: TRBV30

cdr3_nt: TGTGCCAGCAGCCAGGAGGGGTCTAGCACAGATACGCAGTATTTT
cdr3_aa: CASSQEGSSTDTQYF
j_call: TRBJ2-3
d_call: -
clone_size: -
v_call: TRBV4-2

cdr3_nt: TGTGCCAGCAGTCGAGGGTATGGCTACACCTTC
cdr3_aa: CASSRGYGYTF
j_call: TRBJ1-2
d_call: -
clone_size: few
v_call: TRBV12-3/TRBV12-4

cdr3_nt: TGTGCCTGGAGTGAGGGGAATGCCTACGAGCAGTACTTC
cdr3_aa: CAWSEGNAYEQYF
j_call: TRBJ2-7
d_call: -
clone_size: -
v_call: TRBV30

cdr3_nt: TGTGCCAGCAGGCGTCTACAGAGCTCCTACGAGCAGTACTTC
cdr3_aa: CASRRLQSSYEQYF
j_call: TRBJ2-7
d_call: -
clone_size: -
v_call: TRBV2

cdr3_nt: TGTGCCATCAAAAGGGGCATCGATACGAGCAACTATGGCTACACCTTC
cdr3_aa: CAIKRGIDTSNYGYTF
j_call: TRBJ1-2
d_call: -
clone_size: -
v_call: TRBV10-3

cdr3_nt: TGTGCCACCAGTGATCCCCGAGACAACTCCTACGAGCAGTACTTC
cdr3_aa: CATSDPRDNSYEQYF
j_call: TRBJ2-7
d_call: -
clone_size: -
v_call: TRBV24-1

cdr3_nt: TGTGCCAGCAGCCCTAGAGGTTACACCATATATTTT
cdr3_aa: CASSPRGYTIYF
j_call: TRBJ1-3
d_call: -
clone_size: -
v_call: TRBV12-3/TRBV12-4

cdr3_nt: TGTGCCTGGAGACAGTCCTACGAGCAGTACTTC
cdr3_aa: CAWRQSYEQYF
j_call: TRBJ2-7
d_call: -
clone_size: -
v_call: TRBV30

cdr3_nt: TGCAGCGTTGAATGGAGGGTGAACACTGAAGCTTTCTTT
cdr3_aa: CSVEWRVNTEAFF
j_call: TRBJ1-1
d_call: -
clone_size: -
v_call: TRBV29-1

cdr3_nt: TGTGCCAGCAGTTTACAGGGGACACCCCTCCACTTT
cdr3_aa: CASSLQGTPLHF
j_call: TRBJ1-6
d_call: -
clone_size: -
v_call: TRBV28

cdr3_nt: TGCGCCAGCAGCTTGAACAGGGAAGGCTACACCTTC
cdr3_aa: CASSLNREGYTF
j_call: TRBJ1-2
d_call: -
clone_size: -
v_call: TRBV5-1

cdr3_nt: TGTGCCAGCAGTTGGGACAGGGGGTTCCCCTCTGGAAACACCATATATTTT
cdr3_aa: CASSWDRGFPSGNTIYF
j_call: TRBJ1-3
d_call: TRBD1
clone_size: -
v_call: TRBV6-2/TRBV6-3

cdr3_nt: TGCGCCAGCAGCCATGACACCACAGATACGCAGTATTTT
cdr3_aa: CASSHDTTDTQYF
j_call: TRBJ2-3
d_call: -
clone_size: -
v_call: TRBV4-1

cdr3_nt: TGTGCCACCAGTGATTCAGGCTTCGATGGCTACACCTTC
cdr3_aa: CATSDSGFDGYTF
j_call: TRBJ1-2
d_call: -
clone_size: -
v_call: TRBV24-1

cdr3_nt: TGTGCCAGCAGCTTCCAGGGTGCTGAGTACTTC
cdr3_aa: CASSFQGAEYF
j_call: TRBJ2-7
d_call: -
clone_size: -
v_call: TRBV5-4

cdr3_nt: TGTGCCAGCAGTGACACTAGCGGGGGGGCAGATACGCAGTATTTT
cdr3_aa: CASSDTSGGADTQYF
j_call: TRBJ2-3
d_call: TRBD2
clone_size: -
v_call: TRBV2